The present T cell receptor beta chain was sequenced within a study of T cell responses to AZD1222 COVID-19 vaccine. Study results and limitations: In all cases, repertoires were sampled only after the peak T cell response.

As regards this clone: The target antigen is unknown.

CDR1 and CDR2 from the germline V gene are SGHNT and YYREEE (reference sequence). The CDR3 has 15 amino acids. J gave up 8 bases and V 3 bases, and 10 bases lay outside the gene matches. Assay: immunoSEQ multiplex PCR; the TCRdb copy retains only in-frame clones and omits some. Altogether 200,000 to 250,000 clones are present, 94% being singletons, with the ten largest covering approximately 1.5%. V and J are TRBV5-4 and TRBJ1-4; 7 bases line up with TRBD1. This sample comprised peripheral blood, obtained 28 days after the second dose of the MenACWY control vaccine. The clonotype originates from an adult who received the MenACWY meningococcal vaccine as a control. CDR3 region: CASSWGDRGLEKLFF. CDR3 nucleotide sequence: TGTGCCAGCAGCTGGGGGGACAGAGGACTCGAAAAACTGTTTTTT.